This TCR beta chain was observed in a study of blood T cells in healthy people across ages. Study-wide background: About one barcoded TCR beta cDNA was captured per two T cells.

The trim removed 5 bases at V and 11 bases at J, leaving 10 bases unmatched. Germline lookup yields CDR1 SEHNR and CDR2 FQNEAQ (reference sequence). This CDR3 is 14 amino acids long. The donors, healthy Caucasians from Russia, were aged roughly 6 to 90. Next came a second PCR, run for about 7 to 12 cycles, which used a sample-barcoded 5' primer along with a J-beta primer mix. Per sample, CDR3-containing paired-end reads numbered at least 2.5 million. TCRdb independently ran MiXCR on the 5' RACE reads; one entry per CDR3 protein. The data show 1.5 million to 2 million distinct CDR3 sequences, just under 50% seen once.

The clonotype comes from a woman in her 40s in good health. Sequenced input: blood. The chain joins TRBV7-9 to TRBJ2-5, with 11 bases that match TRBD1. CDR3 sequence (DNA): TGTGCCAGCAGCGTGGGACAGGGGGTTCAAGAGCAGTACTTC. It specifies CASSVGQGVQEQYF. Combining the CDR3 with reference TRBV7-9 and TRBJ2-5 gives the whole variable domain DTGVSQNPRHKITKRGQNVTFRCDPISEHNRLYWYRQTLGQGPEFLTYFQNEAQLEKSRLLSDRFSAERPKGSFSTLEIQRTEQGDSAMYLCASSVGQGVQEQYFGPGTRLLVL.